The 26 T cell receptor beta chains given below trace back to one sample, sequenced in a study of cytomegalovirus exposure and HLA in healthy donors. The PCR used 60 Vbeta and 13 Jbeta primers. Produced via immunoSEQ multiplex PCR; TCRdb's table is partial and in-frame only. Here the sample spans fewer than 200,000 clones, under 90% being singletons. Sequencing input: PBMCs. Receptors originate from a male donor in good health and CMV-seronegative.

The chain combines TRBV6-5 with TRBJ1-1; D not resolved. From germline, CDR1 is MNHEY and CDR2 SVGAGI. This CDR3 has 14 amino acids. V lost 0 bases to trimming and J lost 6 bases, with 11 bases between them. As DNA, the CDR3 is TGTGCCAGCAGTTACTCTCCAGATATCTCTGAAGCTTTCTTT. This translates into CASSYSPDISEAFF.

The V call is TRBV5-5, the J call TRBJ2-5; D ambiguous. This CDR3 is 13 amino acids long. V was clipped by 0 bases and J by 5 bases, with 8 bases between them. Per the germline V gene, CDR1 is SGHKS and CDR2 is YYEKEE (reference sequence). Here the CDR3 reads CASSLGLRETQYF. CDR3 nucleotides: TGTGCCAGCAGCTTGGGACTTCGGGAGACCCAGTACTTC.

The chain recombines TRBV7-2 with TRBJ2-6; TRBD2 aligns across 8 bases. Germline trimming cut 0 bases from V and 0 bases from J; bases unmatched to any gene: 1. Germline V gene lookup returns CDR1 SGHTA and CDR2 FQGNSA. The CDR3 runs 17 residues. CDR3 in DNA: TGTGCCAGCAGCTTAGCTAGCGGGGACTCTGGGGCCAACGTCCTGACTTTC. It codes for CASSLASGDSGANVLTF.

Only a few counts were recorded for this clone. V usage is TRBV2 and J usage is TRBJ1-4; no definite D call. Trimming removed 6 bases at V and 0 bases at J, with 11 bases between. Germline V gene sequence: CDR1 SNHLY, CDR2 FYNNEI. This CDR3 region has 15 residues. CDR3 sequence: CASSATYATNEKLFF. The DNA of the CDR3 is TGTGCCAGCAGCGCAACATATGCAACTAATGAAAAACTGTTTTTT.

The CDR3, as DNA: TGTGCCAGCAGCTTAAGCGGGACGAATCTAGGAAAACTGTTTTTT. Amino acids: CASSLSGTNLGKLFF. This chain links TRBV7-8 with TRBJ1-4; tentative D call: TRBD1 (5 bases). Germline V gene sequence: CDR1 SGHVS, CDR2 FQNEAQ. Trimming cost V 2 bases and J 10 bases, with 17 bases left between them. CDR3 size: 15 residues.

Of note for this clone: At one boundary the junction diverges from the germline segment, which might be a read error. The V call is TRBV7-9, the J call TRBJ2-5; TRBD2 might be the D (5 bases). TRBJ2-7 explains the end of the DNA better; the J call may be wrong. Germline loops: CDR1 SEHNR, CDR2 FQNEAQ (reference sequence). The CDR3 spans 14 residues. CDR3 residues: CSSSPILGIYEQYF. For the CDR3, the DNA is TGTTCCAGCAGCCCCATTCTCGGGATTTACGAGCAGTACTTC.

The V call is TRBV7-3, the J call TRBJ2-5; D is perhaps TRBD1 (6 bases). V was cut by 3 bases and J by 5 bases, with 10 bases left in between. CDR3 size: 13 residues. Germline CDR1 is SGHTA and CDR2 is FQGTGA. CDR3 coding DNA: TGTGCCAGCAGCTTGACAGGTTCCGAGACCCAGTACTTC. Its translation: CASSLTGSETQYF.

On this clone: Germline and junction disagree at one end, which may indicate a read error. V usage is TRBV7-9 and J usage is TRBJ1-2; weak D call: TRBD1 (5 bases). Germline loops: CDR1 SEHNR, CDR2 FQNEAQ (reference sequence). There are 14 residues in the CDR3. Written as DNA, the CDR3 is TGTTCCAGCAGTCGAGACAGTGATAACTATGGCTACACCTTC. Translation gives CSSSRDSDNYGYTF.

This rearrangement joins TRBV19 to TRBJ2-4, with 10 bases that match TRBD1. This CDR3 contains 15 residues. Germline V gives CDR1 LNHDA, CDR2 SQIVND (reference sequence). V gave up 5 bases and J gave up 6 bases; unmatched junction bases: 7. The CDR3 sequence: CASSRGQGTANIQYF. The CDR3 DNA reads TGTGCCAGTAGTCGGGGACAGGGGACCGCAAACATTCAGTACTTC.

This clone was observed a single time. The chain uses TRBV19 and TRBJ1-1, with TRBD1 as a possible D gene (6 bases). The germline gives CDR1 LNHDA, CDR2 SQIVND (reference sequence). This CDR3 contains 15 residues. V was shortened by 8 bases and J by 4 bases, with 20 bases between the two germline ends. DNA for the CDR3: TGTGCCAGTGGAAAGACAGGTGGCGCTTTCACTGAAGCTTTCTTT. Its translation is CASGKTGGAFTEAFF.

This chain uses TRBV29-1 with TRBJ1-2; weak D call: TRBD1 (6 bases). Trimming took 6 bases from V and 8 from J, leaving 16 bases between them. Germline CDR1 SQVTM, CDR2 ANQGSEA. The CDR3 length is 12 residues. The CDR3 DNA reads as TGCAGCGTCGCCGCAGGGGTAGGAGGCTACACCTTC. Protein sequence: CSVAAGVGGYTF.

This clone was picked up a small number of times. This chain joins TRBV9 and TRBJ1-4, with 8 nucleotides matching TRBD1. This CDR3 comprises 14 residues. The V and J ends lost 4 bases and 6 bases, in that order; junction bases with no gene match: 5. Germline V gene sequence: CDR1 SGDLS, CDR2 YYNGEE. The CDR3 nucleotides read TGTGCCAGCAGCCTCACGACAGGGGATGAAAAACTGTTTTTT. Translation: CASSLTTGDEKLFF.

The chain joins TRBV6-5 to TRBJ1-6; 8 nucleotides line up with TRBD1. Trimming removed 1 base from V and 10 bases from J; junction bases left unmatched: 6. CDR3 length: 15 amino acids. CDR1 and CDR2 (germline): MNHEY, SVGAGI. As DNA, the CDR3 is TGTGCCAGCAGTTACTTGGACAGGGTTCGATCACCCCTCCACTTT. Residues: CASSYLDRVRSPLHF.

The chain combines TRBV4-1 with TRBJ2-2; 12 nucleotides line up with TRBD2. Germline CDR1 is MGHRA and CDR2 is YSYEKL. The CDR3 contains 18 residues. V trimming: 4 bases; J trimming: 4 bases; junction bases outside the gene matches: 10. The CDR3 here is CASSPTPLAGGFTGELFF. The CDR3 nucleotides are TGCGCCAGCAGCCCGACCCCCCTAGCGGGGGGGTTCACCGGGGAGCTGTTTTTT.

The chain is built from TRBV10-1 and TRBJ2-7, with 8 bases lining up with TRBD2. Unmatched junction bases numbered 14, after V lost 6 bases and J lost 4 bases. Germline lookup yields CDR1 WNHNN and CDR2 SYGVQD (reference sequence). The CDR3 spans 16 residues. In DNA form, the CDR3 reads TGCGCCAGCAGCCCCGGGGGGGCCAGGGCGGGGTACGAGCAGTACTTC. As protein: CASSPGGARAGYEQYF.

The chain carries TRBV27 and TRBJ2-5; 10 bases map to TRBD2. The tail of the sequence fits TRBJ2-7 better, so the J call may be wrong. The CDR3 has 15 residues. Germline values: CDR1 MNHEY, CDR2 SMNVEV (reference sequence). The CDR3 coding sequence is TGTGCCAGCAGATTTACGGGAGCGGGAGGGGACGAGCAGTACTTC. Its translation is CASRFTGAGGDEQYF.

The chain combines TRBV6-1 with TRBJ2-7, with D unclear. Germline lookup yields CDR1 MNHNS and CDR2 SASEGT. The V gene lost 1 base and the J gene lost 0 bases, with 7 bases spanning the gap. This CDR3 contains 14 residues. CDR3 amino acids: CASSEGAPSYEQYF. As DNA, the CDR3 is TGTGCCAGCAGTGAAGGGGCCCCCTCCTACGAGCAGTACTTC.

V usage is TRBV7-8 and J usage is TRBJ2-5; 7 bases are a match to TRBD2. V was pared by 1 base and J by 5 bases, with 13 bases of the junction left unmatched. The CDR3 loop spans 17 amino acids. Germline CDR1 is SGHVS and CDR2 is FQNEAQ. CDR3 sequence (DNA): TGTGCCAGCAGCTTAGGGGGGGGGAGGTCCGCGATGGAGACCCAGTACTTC. Translating it yields CASSLGGGRSAMETQYF.

The chain combines TRBV21-1 with TRBJ2-7; the table's D call of TRBD2 was not tested on the DNA. TRBV21-1 is described as a pseudogene. This CDR3 region has 14 residues. CDR3 residues: CASTGGGRWAEQYF. For the CDR3, the DNA is TGTGCCAGCACCGGCGGGGGGCGATGGGCCGAGCAGTACTTC.

This chain joins TRBV6-5 and TRBJ1-5; D gene unclear. The V gene lost 7 bases and the J gene lost 4 bases, with 11 bases spanning the gap. The CDR3 has 13 amino acids. Germline values: CDR1 MNHEY, CDR2 SVGAGI. The CDR3 spells CASNVGPNQPQHF. CDR3 sequence (DNA): TGTGCCAGCAATGTGGGCCCAAATCAGCCCCAGCATTTT.

The chain employs TRBV9 and TRBJ2-5, with D unclear. The DNA end is a closer match to TRBJ2-7, so the J assignment may be wrong. CDR3 length: 14 residues. Germline CDR1 is SGDLS and CDR2 is YYNGEE. The CDR3 loop is CASSPRRDSYEQYF. DNA of the CDR3: TGTGCCAGCAGCCCGCGAAGGGACTCCTACGAGCAGTACTTC.

The J gene is TRBJ1-5, the V gene TRBV7-9, with a weak D call TRBD1 (6 bases). Germline CDR1 SEHNR, CDR2 FQNEAQ (reference sequence). Trimming shortened V by 5 bases and J by 2 bases, and 13 bases separated the two germline ends. CDR3 length: 15 amino acids. CDR3 nucleotide sequence: TGTGCCAGCAGCCAACAGGGAGACGGCAATCAGCCCCAGCATTTT. Translated, it gives CASSQQGDGNQPQHF.

The chain has TRBV6-5 and TRBJ1-4, with D tentatively TRBD1 (5 bases). V was shortened by 0 bases and J by 7 bases, with 12 bases between the two germline ends. This CDR3 has 15 amino acids. In germline, CDR1 is MNHEY, CDR2 SVGAGI. CDR3 nucleotide sequence: TGTGCCAGCAGTTACTCAGCAGGGTGGGCTGAAAAACTGTTTTTT. Protein product: CASSYSAGWAEKLFF.

This chain uses TRBV7-8 with TRBJ2-2; a possible D gene is TRBD1 (5 bases). The germline gives CDR1 SGHVS, CDR2 FQNEAQ. V lost 2 bases and J lost 0, with 10 bases in between. The CDR3 length is 16 residues. CDR3 sequence reads: CASSLQGPTNTGELFF. Here the CDR3 DNA reads TGTGCCAGCAGCTTACAGGGCCCGACGAACACCGGGGAGCTGTTTTTT.

This chain connects TRBV6-5 to TRBJ2-7, with a possible D match to TRBD1 (6 bases). Germline CDR1 is MNHEY and CDR2 is SVGAGI. This CDR3 has 13 residues. V gave up 1 base and J gave up 7 bases, with 11 bases separating them. The CDR3 reads CASSYLGAREQYF. In DNA form, the CDR3 reads TGTGCCAGCAGTTACTTGGGGGCGCGGGAGCAGTACTTC.

The chain links TRBV9 to TRBJ1-2, with 8 bases that match TRBD1. V was clipped by 3 bases and J by 2 bases; unmatched bases: 6. This CDR3 is built from 15 residues. Germline V gene sequence: CDR1 SGDLS, CDR2 YYNGEE. CDR3 residues: CASSDGTGQNYGYTF. The CDR3 DNA reads TGTGCCAGCAGCGACGGGACAGGCCAGAACTATGGCTACACCTTC. Based on the CDR3 plus reference TRBV9 and TRBJ1-2, the full variable domain is DSGVTQTPKHLITATGQRVTLRCSPRSGDLSVYWYQQSLDQGLQFLIQYYNGEERAKGNILERFSAQQFPDLHSELNLSSLELGDSALYFCASSDGTGQNYGYTFGSGTRLTVV.